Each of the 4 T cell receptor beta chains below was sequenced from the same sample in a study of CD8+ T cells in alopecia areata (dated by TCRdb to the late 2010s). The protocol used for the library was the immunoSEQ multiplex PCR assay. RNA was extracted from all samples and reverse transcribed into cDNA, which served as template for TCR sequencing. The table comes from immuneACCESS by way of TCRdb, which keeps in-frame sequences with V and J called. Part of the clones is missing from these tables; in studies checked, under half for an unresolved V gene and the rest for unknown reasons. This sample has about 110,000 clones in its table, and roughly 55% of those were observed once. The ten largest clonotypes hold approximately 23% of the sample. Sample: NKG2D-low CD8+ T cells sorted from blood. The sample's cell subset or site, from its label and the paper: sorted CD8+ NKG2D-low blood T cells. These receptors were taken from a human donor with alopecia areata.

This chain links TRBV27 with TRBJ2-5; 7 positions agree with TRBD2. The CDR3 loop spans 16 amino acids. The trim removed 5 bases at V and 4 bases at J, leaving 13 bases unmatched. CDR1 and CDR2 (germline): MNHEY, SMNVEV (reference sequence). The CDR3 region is CASSGTSSGSRETQYF. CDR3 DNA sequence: TGTGCCAGCAGTGGGACTTCTAGCGGTAGTAGAGAGACCCAGTACTTC.

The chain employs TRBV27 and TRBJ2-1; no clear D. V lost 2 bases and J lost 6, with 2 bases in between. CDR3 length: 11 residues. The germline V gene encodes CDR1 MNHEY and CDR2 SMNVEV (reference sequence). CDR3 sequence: CASSLLNEQFF. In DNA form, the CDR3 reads TGTGCCAGCAGTTTACTCAATGAGCAGTTCTTC.

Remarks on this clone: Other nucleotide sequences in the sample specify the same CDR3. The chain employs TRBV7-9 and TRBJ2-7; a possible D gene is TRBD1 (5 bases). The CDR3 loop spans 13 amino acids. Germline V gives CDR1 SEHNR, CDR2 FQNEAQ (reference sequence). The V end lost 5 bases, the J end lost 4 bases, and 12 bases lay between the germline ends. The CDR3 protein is CASSPGQNYEQYF. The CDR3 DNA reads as TGTGCCAGCAGCCCCGGACAAAATTACGAGCAGTACTTC. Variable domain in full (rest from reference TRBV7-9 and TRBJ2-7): DTGVSQNPRHKITKRGQNVTFRCDPISEHNRLYWYRQTLGQGPEFLTYFQNEAQLEKSRLLSDRFSAERPKGSFSTLEIQRTEQGDSAMYLCASSPGQNYEQYFGPGTRLTVT.

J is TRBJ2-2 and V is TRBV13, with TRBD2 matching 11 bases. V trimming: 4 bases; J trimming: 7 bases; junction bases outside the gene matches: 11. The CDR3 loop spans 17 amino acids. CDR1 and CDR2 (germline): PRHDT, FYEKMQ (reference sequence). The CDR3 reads CASSSNIRTSGYGELFF. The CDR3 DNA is TGTGCCAGCAGCTCAAATATCCGGACTAGCGGGTACGGGGAGCTGTTTTTT.